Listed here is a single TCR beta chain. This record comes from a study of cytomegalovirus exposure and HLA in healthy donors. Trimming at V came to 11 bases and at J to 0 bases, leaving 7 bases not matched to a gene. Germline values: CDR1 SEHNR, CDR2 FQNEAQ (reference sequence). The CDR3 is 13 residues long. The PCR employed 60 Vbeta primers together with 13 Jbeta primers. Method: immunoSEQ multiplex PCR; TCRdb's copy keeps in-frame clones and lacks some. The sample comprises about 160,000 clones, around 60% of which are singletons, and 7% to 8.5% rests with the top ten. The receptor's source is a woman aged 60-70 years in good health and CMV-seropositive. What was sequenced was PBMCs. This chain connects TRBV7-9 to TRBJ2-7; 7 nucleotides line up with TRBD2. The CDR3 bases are TGTGCCTCGAGCGGGGCCCCCTCCTACGAGCAGTACTTC. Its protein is CASSGAPSYEQYF. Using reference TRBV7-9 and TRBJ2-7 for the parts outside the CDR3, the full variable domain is DTGVSQNPRHKITKRGQNVTFRCDPISEHNRLYWYRQTLGQGPEFLTYFQNEAQLEKSRLLSDRFSAERPKGSFSTLEIQRTEQGDSAMYLCASSGAPSYEQYFGPGTRLTVT.